This TCR beta chain was retrieved from a study of beta chain features in type 1 diabetes. Study results and caveats: Patients' naive, central memory and regulatory TCRB repertoires appeared more alike than those of healthy donors. Across all four CD4+ subsets, people with type 1 diabetes showed modestly shorter TCRB CDR3s. For patients and controls alike, PCR might favor shorter templates to the same degree.

In germline, CDR1 is MNHEY, CDR2 SVGAGI. CDR3 size: 13 residues. The V segment lost 11 bases and the J segment 5 bases; nucleotides outside the gene matches: 4. All of the isolated RNA was reverse transcribed, so expressed TCRB transcripts were sequenced. Method: immunoSEQ multiplex PCR; TCRdb's copy keeps in-frame clones and lacks some. The sample has about 340,000 clones, 13% seen once. About this clone itself: What it binds is not known.

This TCR was sampled from a woman younger than 35 with type 1 diabetes. Sequenced input: naive CD4+ T cells from blood. The chain recombines TRBV6-5 with TRBJ2-1; 12 bases fit TRBD2. Written as DNA, the CDR3 is TGTGCCGCTAGCGGGAGGGTTCACAATGAGCAGTTCTTC. Translation gives CAASGRVHNEQFF.